Listed here is a single TCR beta chain. The sample belongs to a study of PD-L1 blockade in urothelial cancer. Regarding time point: pretreatment peripheral blood. Clones were sequenced by immunoSEQ multiplex PCR, and TCRdb holds only the in-frame ones, with some missing. The data contain about 80,000 clones, around four fifths of them singletons. The CDR3 is 14 amino acids. Germline lookup yields CDR1 MNHNY and CDR2 SVGAGI (reference sequence). Trimming shortened V by 10 bases and J by 1 base, and 13 bases separated the two germline ends. V is TRBV6-6 and J is TRBJ2-2, with a weak D call TRBD1 (6 bases). This TCR was sampled from a man aged 35-49 years with urothelial cancer. The sample was PBMCs, taken around atezolizumab (anti-PD-L1) treatment. CDR3 sequence: CATYRGMNTGELFF. The CDR3 DNA sequence: TGTGCCACTTATAGGGGGATGAACACCGGGGAGCTGTTTTTT.